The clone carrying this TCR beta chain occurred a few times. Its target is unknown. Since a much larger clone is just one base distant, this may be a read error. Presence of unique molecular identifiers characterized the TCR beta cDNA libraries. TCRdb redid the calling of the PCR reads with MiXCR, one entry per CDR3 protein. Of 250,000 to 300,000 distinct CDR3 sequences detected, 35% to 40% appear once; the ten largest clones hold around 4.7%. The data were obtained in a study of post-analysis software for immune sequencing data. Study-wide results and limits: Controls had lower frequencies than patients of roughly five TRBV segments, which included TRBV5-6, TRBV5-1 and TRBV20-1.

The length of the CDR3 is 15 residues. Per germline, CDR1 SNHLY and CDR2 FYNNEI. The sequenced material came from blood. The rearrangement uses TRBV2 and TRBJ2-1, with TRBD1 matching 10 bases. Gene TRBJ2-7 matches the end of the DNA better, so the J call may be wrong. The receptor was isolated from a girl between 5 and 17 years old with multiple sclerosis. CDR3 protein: CASSPLGTGVNEQYF. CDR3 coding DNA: TGTGCCAGCAGTCCTCTGGGGACAGGGGTCAATGAGCAGTACTTC.